This T cell receptor (beta chain) was found in a study of T cell responses to AZD1222 COVID-19 vaccine. Assay: immunoSEQ multiplex PCR; the TCRdb copy retains only in-frame clones and omits some. The table has approximately 130,000 clones, roughly 86% seen once. This CDR3 is built from 11 residues. Germline V gives CDR1 DFQATT, CDR2 SNEGSKA (reference sequence). Doses given second, at about 4 or about 12 weeks, were pooled. Points on this clone: One junction end does not reproduce the germline sequence, and a read error may be involved.

The TCR originated in an adult who received the AZD1222 COVID-19 vaccine. The chain employs TRBV20-1 and TRBJ1-2; no clear D. The source material was peripheral blood, sampled 28 days after the second AZD1222 dose. The CDR3 region has the DNA TGCAGTGCTAGTCGTGTCGGCGTAGATAACTTC. Translating it yields CSASRVGVDNF.